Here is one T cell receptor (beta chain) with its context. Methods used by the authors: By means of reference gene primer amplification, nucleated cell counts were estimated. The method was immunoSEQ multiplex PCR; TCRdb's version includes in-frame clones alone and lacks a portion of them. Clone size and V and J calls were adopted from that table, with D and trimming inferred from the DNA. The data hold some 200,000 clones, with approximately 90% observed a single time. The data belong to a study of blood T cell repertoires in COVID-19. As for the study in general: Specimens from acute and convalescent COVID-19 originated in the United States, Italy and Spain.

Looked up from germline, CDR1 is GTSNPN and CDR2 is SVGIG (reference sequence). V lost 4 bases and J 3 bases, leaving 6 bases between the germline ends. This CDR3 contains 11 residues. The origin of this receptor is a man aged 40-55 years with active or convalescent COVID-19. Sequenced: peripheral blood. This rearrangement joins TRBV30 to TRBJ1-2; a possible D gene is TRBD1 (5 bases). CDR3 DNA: TGTGCCTGGATGACAGACTATGGCTACACCTTC. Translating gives CAWMTDYGYTF.